Following are 16 T cell receptor beta chains from one sample sequenced in a study of CD8+ T cells in alopecia areata. Following extraction, RNA underwent reverse transcription to cDNA, which served as the sequencing template. Data came from immunoSEQ multiplex PCR; TCRdb stores just in-frame clones and leaves some out. The table has some 5,000 clones, 50% to 75% seen once. Researchers gathered lesional scalp punch biopsies and peripheral blood from patients with alopecia areata. The sequenced sample consisted of skin. These receptors all come from a human donor with alopecia areata.

The J gene is TRBJ2-1, the V gene TRBV9; D tentatively reads TRBD1 or TRBD2 (7 bases each). Trimming removed 4 bases from V and 0 bases from J, with 20 bases in between. Germline CDR1 SGDLS, CDR2 YYNGEE. The CDR3 length is 18 residues. The CDR3 loop reads CASSFPRGGATSYNEQFF. For the CDR3, the DNA is TGTGCCAGCAGCTTCCCCAGGGGGGGGGCTACCTCCTACAATGAGCAGTTCTTC.

The V gene is TRBV4-2, the J gene TRBJ1-1; D ambiguous. The CDR3 is 15 residues long. Germline values: CDR1 LGHNA, CDR2 YNFKEQ. V was pared by 1 base and J by 1 base, with 10 bases between. The CDR3 DNA reads as TGTGCCAGCAGCCAAGGATCAGCGGAGAACACTGAAGCTTTCTTT. It codes for CASSQGSAENTEAFF.

The rearrangement uses TRBV21-1 and TRBJ2-7; the table gives TRBD2 as D, unverified against the DNA. TRBV21-1 is a pseudogene segment. The CDR3 totals 16 residues. Here the CDR3 DNA reads TGTGCCAGCAGGAATCCGGGAGCATTTTCCTCCTACGAGCAGTACTTC. It yields the protein CASRNPGAFSSYEQYF.

Here the CDR3 DNA reads TGTGCCAGCAGCTCGATGTCAGAAAGCTCCTACAATGAGCAGTTCTTC. Its translation is CASSSMSESSYNEQFF. V and J are TRBV7-6 and TRBJ2-1; D uncertain. The germline V gene encodes CDR1 SGHVS and CDR2 FNYEAQ. The V and J ends lost 4 bases and 0 bases respectively, with 13 bases between them. The CDR3 is 16 residues long.

The CDR3 nucleotides are TGTGCCAGCAGTCCTCTCGCCTTGGATACGCAGTATTTT. As protein: CASSPLALDTQYF. The rearrangement links TRBV7-9 to TRBJ2-3; D remains unclear. Germline values: CDR1 SEHNR, CDR2 FQNEAQ (reference sequence). The CDR3 spans 13 residues. The V gene lost 6 bases and the J gene lost 6 bases, with 13 bases spanning the gap.

This clone has a handful of counts. The rearrangement links TRBV7-6 to TRBJ2-5, with D unclear. The V end was cut by 0 bases, the J end by 5 bases, with 4 bases between. The germline V gene has CDR1 SGHVS and CDR2 FNYEAQ. The CDR3 consists of 12 residues. CDR3 in amino acids: CASSLAPETQYF. The DNA for the CDR3 is TGTGCCAGCAGCTTAGCTCCGGAGACCCAGTACTTC.

With respect to this clone: In the same sample, other DNA sequences code for this CDR3. V is TRBV7-9 and J is TRBJ1-2; D unclear. This CDR3 is 12 amino acids long. Germline-derived CDR1 and CDR2 are SEHNR and FQNEAQ (reference sequence). V lost 4 bases and J 4 bases, leaving 7 bases between the germline ends. CDR3 protein: CASSSERYGYTF. The CDR3 nucleotides are TGTGCCAGCAGCTCAGAACGCTATGGCTACACCTTC.

This clone was recorded once. This rearrangement joins TRBV5-4 to TRBJ1-4, with a tentative D call TRBD1 (6 bases). Trimming pared 4 bases from V and 0 bases from J, leaving 13 bases between. The V gene's germline CDR1 is SGHNT and CDR2 YYREEE (reference sequence). The CDR3 has 16 residues. The DNA of the CDR3 is TGTGCCAGCAGCCAAGAGAAGGGGGCAACTAATGAAAAACTGTTTTTT. It is translated as CASSQEKGATNEKLFF. Using reference TRBV5-4 and TRBJ1-4 for the parts outside the CDR3, the full variable domain is ETGVTQSPTHLIKTRGQQVTLRCSSQSGHNTVSWYQQALGQGPQFIFQYYREEENGRGNFPPRFSGLQFPNYSSELNVNALELDDSALYLCASSQEKGATNEKLFFGSGTQLSVL.

The chain has TRBV5-1 and TRBJ2-7; 8 positions agree with TRBD2. The germline V gene encodes CDR1 SGHRS and CDR2 YFSETQ. The length of the CDR3 is 14 residues. J gave up 6 bases and V 5 bases, and 10 bases lay outside the gene matches. In DNA form, the CDR3 reads TGCGCCAGCAGTCCGAGCGGGAGTAACTTCGAGCAGTACTTC. Protein sequence: CASSPSGSNFEQYF.

The chain combines TRBV6-6 with TRBJ2-2; D unresolved. This CDR3 is 11 amino acids long. V lost 5 bases to trimming and J lost 6 bases, with 4 bases between them. Germline V gene data show CDR1 as MNHNY and CDR2 as SVGAGI (reference sequence). In DNA, the CDR3 is TGTGCCAGCAGTCGGGCCGGGGAGCTGTTTTTT. Translated, it gives CASSRAGELFF.

V usage is TRBV2 and J usage is TRBJ1-2; TRBD1 matches 7 bases. Germline CDR1 SNHLY, CDR2 FYNNEI. V trimming: 7 bases; J trimming: 7 bases; junction bases outside the gene matches: 6. This CDR3 region has 12 residues. The CDR3 DNA reads TGTGCCAGCAAACGACAGGGAGGTGGCTACACCTTC. The encoded protein is CASKRQGGGYTF.

J is TRBJ2-5 and V is TRBV7-2; D unresolved. The CDR3 is 12 amino acids. The V gene's germline CDR1 is SGHTA and CDR2 FQGNSA. Trimming removed 2 bases at V and 5 bases at J, with 6 bases between. CDR3 sequence: CASSLNGETQYF. The CDR3 DNA follows: TGTGCCAGCAGCTTAAACGGGGAGACCCAGTACTTC.

The J gene is TRBJ2-5, the V gene TRBV5-4, with 8 bases lining up with TRBD1. Looked up from germline, CDR1 is SGHNT and CDR2 is YYREEE (reference sequence). The CDR3 runs 13 residues. With V trimmed by 4 bases and J by 2 bases, 1 base remained unmatched. CDR3 region: CASSGTGQETQYF. The CDR3, as DNA: TGTGCCAGCAGCGGGACAGGACAAGAGACCCAGTACTTC.

The J gene is TRBJ2-3, the V gene TRBV5-4, with D tentatively TRBD1 or TRBD2 (5 bases each). Trimming took off 0 bases at V and 0 bases at J, with 5 bases between the two ends. CDR1 is SGHNT and CDR2 is YYREEE in the germline V gene (reference sequence). The CDR3 length is 14 residues. The CDR3 reads CASSLGDSTDTQYF. The CDR3 nucleotides are TGTGCCAGCAGCTTGGGGGACAGCACAGATACGCAGTATTTT.

The chain joins TRBV27 to TRBJ2-6; TRBD2 matches at 10 bases. V dropped 6 bases and J dropped 0; count of bases not matched to a gene: 5. The germline gives CDR1 MNHEY, CDR2 SMNVEV (reference sequence). The CDR3 spans 17 residues. The CDR3 loop is CASSRLAGSSGANVLTF. CDR3 coding DNA: TGTGCCAGCAGCAGACTAGCGGGTTCCTCTGGGGCCAACGTCCTGACTTTC.

This rearrangement joins TRBV29-1 to TRBJ2-7; 8 bases are a match to TRBD2. CDR3 length equals 14 residues. J was trimmed by 1 base and V by 6 bases; bases with no gene match: 8. CDR1 SQVTM and CDR2 ANQGSEA come from the germline V gene. The CDR3 DNA is TGCAGCGTCTCGGGGGGGACTAGATCCTACGAGCAGTACTTC. This sequence encodes CSVSGGTRSYEQYF.